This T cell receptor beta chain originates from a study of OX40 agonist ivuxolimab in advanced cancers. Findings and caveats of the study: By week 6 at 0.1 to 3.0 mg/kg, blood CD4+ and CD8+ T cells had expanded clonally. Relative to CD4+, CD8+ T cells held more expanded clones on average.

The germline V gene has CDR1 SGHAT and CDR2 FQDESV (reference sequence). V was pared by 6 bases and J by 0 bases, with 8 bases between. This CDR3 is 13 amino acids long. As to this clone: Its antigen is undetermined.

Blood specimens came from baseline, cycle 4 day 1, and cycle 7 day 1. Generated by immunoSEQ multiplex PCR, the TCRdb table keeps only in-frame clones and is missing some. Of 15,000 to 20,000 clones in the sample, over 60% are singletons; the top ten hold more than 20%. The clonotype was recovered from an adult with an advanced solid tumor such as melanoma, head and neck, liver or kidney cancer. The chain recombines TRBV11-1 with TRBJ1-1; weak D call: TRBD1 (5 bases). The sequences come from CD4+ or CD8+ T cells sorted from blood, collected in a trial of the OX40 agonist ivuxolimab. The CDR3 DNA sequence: TGTGCCAGCAGAAGACAGTTGAACACTGAAGCTTTCTTT. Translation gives CASRRQLNTEAFF.